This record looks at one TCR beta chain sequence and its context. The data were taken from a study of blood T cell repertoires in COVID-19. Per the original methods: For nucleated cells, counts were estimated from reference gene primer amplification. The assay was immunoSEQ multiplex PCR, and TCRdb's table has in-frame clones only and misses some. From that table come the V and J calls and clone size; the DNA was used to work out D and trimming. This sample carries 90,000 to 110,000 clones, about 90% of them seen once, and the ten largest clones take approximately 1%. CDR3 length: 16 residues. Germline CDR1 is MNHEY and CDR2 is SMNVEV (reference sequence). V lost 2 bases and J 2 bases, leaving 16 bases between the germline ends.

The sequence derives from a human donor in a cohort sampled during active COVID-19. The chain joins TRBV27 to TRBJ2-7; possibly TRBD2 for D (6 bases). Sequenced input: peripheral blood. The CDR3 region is CASSLVSGQSTYEQYF. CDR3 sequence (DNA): TGTGCCAGCAGTTTAGTCAGCGGGCAATCTACCTACGAGCAGTACTTC.